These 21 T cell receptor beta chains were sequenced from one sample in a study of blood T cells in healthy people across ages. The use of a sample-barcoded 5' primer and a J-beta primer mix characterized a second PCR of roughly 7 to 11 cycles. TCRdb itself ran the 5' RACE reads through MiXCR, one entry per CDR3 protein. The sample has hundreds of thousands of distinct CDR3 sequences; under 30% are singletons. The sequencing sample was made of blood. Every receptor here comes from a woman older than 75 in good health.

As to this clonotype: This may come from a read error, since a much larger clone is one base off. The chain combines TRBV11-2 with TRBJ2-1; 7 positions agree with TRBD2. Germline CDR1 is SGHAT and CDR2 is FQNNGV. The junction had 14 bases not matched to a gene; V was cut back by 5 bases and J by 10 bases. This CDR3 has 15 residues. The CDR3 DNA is TGTGCCAGCAGCGTCCTTCCGGGGGGTACCTACGAGCAGTTCTTC. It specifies CASSVLPGGTYEQFF. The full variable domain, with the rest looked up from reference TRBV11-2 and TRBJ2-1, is EAGVAQSPRYKIIEKRQSVAFWCNPISGHATLYWYQQILGQGPKLLIQFQNNGVVDDSQLPKDRFSAERLKGVDSTLKIQPAKLEDSAVYLCASSVLPGGTYEQFFGPGTRLTVL.

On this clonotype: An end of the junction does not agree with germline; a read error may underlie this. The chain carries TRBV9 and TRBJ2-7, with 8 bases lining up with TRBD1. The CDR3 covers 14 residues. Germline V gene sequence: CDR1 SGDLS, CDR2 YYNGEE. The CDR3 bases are TGTGCCAGCAGCGTAGGGCAGGGGGCCTACGATCAGTACTTC. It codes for CASSVGQGAYDQYF.

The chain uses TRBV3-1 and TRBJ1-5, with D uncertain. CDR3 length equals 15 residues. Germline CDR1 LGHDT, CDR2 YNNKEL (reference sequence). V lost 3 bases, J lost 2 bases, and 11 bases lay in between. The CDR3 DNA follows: TGTGCCAGCAGCCAGAATGAGGGCCGCAATCAGCCCCAGCATTTT. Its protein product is CASSQNEGRNQPQHF.

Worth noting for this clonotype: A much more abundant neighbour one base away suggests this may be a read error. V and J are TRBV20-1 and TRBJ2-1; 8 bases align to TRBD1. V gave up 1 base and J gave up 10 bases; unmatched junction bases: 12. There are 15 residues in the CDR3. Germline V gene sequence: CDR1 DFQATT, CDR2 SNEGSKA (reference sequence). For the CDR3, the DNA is TGCAGTGCTAGAGTCAGGGGGCTTGTCTGCAGGGAGCAGTTCTTC. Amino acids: CSARVRGLVCREQFF.

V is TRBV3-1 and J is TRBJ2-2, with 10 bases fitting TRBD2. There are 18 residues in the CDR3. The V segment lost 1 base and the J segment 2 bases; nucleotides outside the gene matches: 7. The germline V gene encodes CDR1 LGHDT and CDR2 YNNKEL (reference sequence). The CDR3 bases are TGTGCCAGCAGCCAAGGGTACCTAGCGGGGGTCAACACCGGGGAGCTGTTTTTT. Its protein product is CASSQGYLAGVNTGELFF. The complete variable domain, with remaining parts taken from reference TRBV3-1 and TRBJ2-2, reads DTAVSQTPKYLVTQMGNDKSIKCEQNLGHDTMYWYKQDSKKFLKIMFSYNNKELIINETVPNRFSPKSPDKAHLNLHINSLELGDSAVYFCASSQGYLAGVNTGELFFGEGSRLTVL.

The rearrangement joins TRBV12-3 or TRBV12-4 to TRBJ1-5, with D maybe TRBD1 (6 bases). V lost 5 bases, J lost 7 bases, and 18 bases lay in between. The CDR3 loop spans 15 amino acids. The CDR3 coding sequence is TGTGCCAGCAGTACACAGGGTTCAGGTGCGCAGCCCCAGCATTTT. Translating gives CASSTQGSGAQPQHF.

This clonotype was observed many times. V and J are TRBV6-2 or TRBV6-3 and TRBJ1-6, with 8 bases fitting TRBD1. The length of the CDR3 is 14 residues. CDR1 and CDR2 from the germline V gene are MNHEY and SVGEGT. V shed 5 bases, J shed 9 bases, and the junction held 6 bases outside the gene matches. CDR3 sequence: CASSNDRGSSPLHF. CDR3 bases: TGTGCCAGCAGTAACGACAGGGGCAGTTCACCCCTCCACTTT.

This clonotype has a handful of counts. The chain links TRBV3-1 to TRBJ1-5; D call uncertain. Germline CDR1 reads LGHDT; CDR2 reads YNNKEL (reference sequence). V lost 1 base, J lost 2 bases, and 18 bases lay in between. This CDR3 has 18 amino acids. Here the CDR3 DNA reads TGTGCCAGCAGCCAAGGCCCTCACGATGAGGAGGGCAATCAGCCCCAGCATTTT. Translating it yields CASSQGPHDEEGNQPQHF.

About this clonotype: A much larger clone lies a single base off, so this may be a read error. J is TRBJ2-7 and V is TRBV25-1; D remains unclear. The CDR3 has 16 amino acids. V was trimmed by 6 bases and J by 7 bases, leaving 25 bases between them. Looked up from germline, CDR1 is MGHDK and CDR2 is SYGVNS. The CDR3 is CASSRADWGFNNEQYF. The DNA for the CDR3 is TGTGCCAGCAGCCGCGCCGATTGGGGTTTCAACAATGAGCAGTACTTC.

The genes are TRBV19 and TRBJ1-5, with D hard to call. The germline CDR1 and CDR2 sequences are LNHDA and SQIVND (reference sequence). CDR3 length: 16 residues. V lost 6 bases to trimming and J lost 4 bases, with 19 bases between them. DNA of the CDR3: TGTGCCAGTAGCCAAAGCCCCATGGGGTCGAATCAGCCCCAGCATTTT. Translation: CASSQSPMGSNQPQHF.

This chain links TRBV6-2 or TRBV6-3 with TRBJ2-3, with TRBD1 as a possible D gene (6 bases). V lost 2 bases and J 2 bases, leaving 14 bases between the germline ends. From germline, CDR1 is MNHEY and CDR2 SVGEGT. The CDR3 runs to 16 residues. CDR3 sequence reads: CASSYDRRPLTDTQYF. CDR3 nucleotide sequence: TGTGCCAGCAGTTACGACAGGAGACCCCTCACAGATACGCAGTATTTT.

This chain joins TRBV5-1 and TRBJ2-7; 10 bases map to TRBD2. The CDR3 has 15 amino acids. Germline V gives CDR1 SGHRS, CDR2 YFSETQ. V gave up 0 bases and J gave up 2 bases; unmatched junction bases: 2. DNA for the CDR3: TGCGCCAGCAGCTTGGTTAGCGGGGGGCCCTACGAGCAGTACTTC. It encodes CASSLVSGGPYEQYF. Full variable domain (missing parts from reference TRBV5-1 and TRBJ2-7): KAGVTQTPRYLIKTRGQQVTLSCSPISGHRSVSWYQQTPGQGLQFLFEYFSETQRNKGNFPGRFSGRQFSNSRSEMNVSTLELGDSALYLCASSLVSGGPYEQYFGPGTRLTVT.

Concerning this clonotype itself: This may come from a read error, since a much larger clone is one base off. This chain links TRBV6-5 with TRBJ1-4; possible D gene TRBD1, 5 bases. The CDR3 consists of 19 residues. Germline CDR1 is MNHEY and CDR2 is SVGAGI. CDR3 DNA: TGTGCCAGCAGTTACTCGTTTCCTCAGCCGGGGCACCCTAATGAAAAACGGTTTTTT. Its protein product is CASSYSFPQPGHPNEKRFF.

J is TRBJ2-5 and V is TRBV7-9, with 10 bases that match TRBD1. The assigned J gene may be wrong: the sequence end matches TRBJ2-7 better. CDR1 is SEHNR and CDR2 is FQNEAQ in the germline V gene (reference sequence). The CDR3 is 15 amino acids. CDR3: CASSDPGQGTYEQYF. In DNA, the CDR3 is TGTGCCAGCAGCGACCCGGGACAGGGGACCTACGAGCAGTACTTC.

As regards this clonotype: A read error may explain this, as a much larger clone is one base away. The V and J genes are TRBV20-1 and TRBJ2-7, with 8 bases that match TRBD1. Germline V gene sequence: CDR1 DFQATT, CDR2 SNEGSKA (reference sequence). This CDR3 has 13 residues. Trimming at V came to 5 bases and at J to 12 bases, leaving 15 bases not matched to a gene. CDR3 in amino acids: CSAGTGFQETRYF. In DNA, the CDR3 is TGCAGTGCTGGGACAGGTTTCCAAGAGACCCGGTACTTC.

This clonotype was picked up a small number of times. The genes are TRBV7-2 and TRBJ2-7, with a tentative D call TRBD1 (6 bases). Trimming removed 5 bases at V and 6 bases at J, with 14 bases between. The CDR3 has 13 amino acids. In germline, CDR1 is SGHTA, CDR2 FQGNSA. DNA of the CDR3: TGTGCCAGCAGCCGATACGGGACACCCGAGCAGTACTTC. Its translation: CASSRYGTPEQYF.

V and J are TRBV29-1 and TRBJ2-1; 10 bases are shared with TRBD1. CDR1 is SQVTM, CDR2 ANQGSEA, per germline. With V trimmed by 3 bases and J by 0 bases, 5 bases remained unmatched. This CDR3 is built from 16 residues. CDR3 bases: TGCAGCGTTGAGGGTCGGACAGGGGGCTCCTACAATGAGCAGTTCTTC. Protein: CSVEGRTGGSYNEQFF.

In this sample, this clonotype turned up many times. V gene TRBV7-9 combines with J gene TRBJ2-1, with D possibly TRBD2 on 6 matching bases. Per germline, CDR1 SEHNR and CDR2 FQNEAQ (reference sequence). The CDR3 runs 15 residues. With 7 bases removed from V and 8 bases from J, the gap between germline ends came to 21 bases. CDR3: CASNVQAAGIDEQFF. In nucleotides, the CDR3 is TGTGCCAGCAACGTTCAAGCTGCGGGAATCGATGAGCAGTTCTTC.

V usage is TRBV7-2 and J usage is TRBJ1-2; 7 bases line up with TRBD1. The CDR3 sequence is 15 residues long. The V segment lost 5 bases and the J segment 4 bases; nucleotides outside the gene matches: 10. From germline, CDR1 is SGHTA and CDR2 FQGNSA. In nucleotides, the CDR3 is TGTGCCAGCAGCCAGGACCAGGGGGGAGGCTATGGCTACACCTTC. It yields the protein CASSQDQGGGYGYTF. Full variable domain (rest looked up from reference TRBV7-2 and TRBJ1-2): GAGVSQSPSNKVTEKGKDVELRCDPISGHTALYWYRQSLGQGLEFLIYFQGNSAPDKSGLPSDRFSAERTGGSVSTLTIQRTQQEDSAVYLCASSQDQGGGYGYTFGSGTRLTVV.

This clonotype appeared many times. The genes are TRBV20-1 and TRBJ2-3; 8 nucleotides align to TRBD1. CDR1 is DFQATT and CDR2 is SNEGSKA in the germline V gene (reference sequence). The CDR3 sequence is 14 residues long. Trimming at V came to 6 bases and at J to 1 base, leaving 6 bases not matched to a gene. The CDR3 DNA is TGCAGTGCCTTCGGACAGGGCGGCACAGATACGCAGTATTTT. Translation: CSAFGQGGTDTQYF.

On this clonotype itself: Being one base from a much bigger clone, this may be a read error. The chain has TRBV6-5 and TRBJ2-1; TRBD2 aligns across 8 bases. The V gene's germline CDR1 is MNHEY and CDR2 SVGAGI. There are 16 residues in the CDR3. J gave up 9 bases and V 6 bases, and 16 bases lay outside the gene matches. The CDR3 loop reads CASRRLSSGGCLEQFF. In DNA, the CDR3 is TGTGCCAGCAGAAGATTGTCGAGCGGGGGATGCCTTGAGCAGTTCTTC.